The entry that follows covers one T cell receptor (beta chain) sequence. The data belong to a study of blood T cell repertoires in COVID-19. On the study more broadly: Collection of acute and convalescent COVID-19 samples took place in the United States, Italy and Spain.

Germline CDR1 and CDR2: SGHNT and YENEEA. Trimming cost V 0 bases and J 6 bases, with 11 bases left between them. This CDR3 comprises 15 residues. How the authors handled the data: The authors estimated nucleated cell counts from reference gene primer amplification. The protocol was immunoSEQ multiplex PCR, while the TCRdb copy is restricted to in-frame clones and leaves out a portion. V, J and clone size were drawn from that table, and D and trimming were deduced from the DNA. The table records a few hundred thousand clones, about four fifths of them present only once. The TCR sequence derives from a man aged 30 to 39 who had recovered from COVID-19. The gene calls are TRBV11-3 and TRBJ2-2, with D tentatively TRBD1 (5 bases). The sequenced material came from peripheral blood. CDR3 in DNA: TGTGCCAGCAGCTTAGATCCTCAGGGCTCCGGGGAGCTGTTTTTT. This codes for CASSLDPQGSGELFF.